This is a list of T cell receptor beta chains from one sample in a study of blood T cell repertoires in COVID-19. Only in-frame clones appear in the TCRdb table, and some are missing; sequencing was by immunoSEQ multiplex PCR. The sample holds more than 100,000 clones, roughly 83% seen once. Sequenced: peripheral blood. The receptors here all came from a woman older than 75 with acute or convalescent COVID-19. Each CDR3 is given with its conserved first and last residue. A D gene is named only where the DNA matches it firmly. Size is omitted from some rows. Given values are once, few, many or a class for expanded clones.

D: TRBD2
size: NA
V: TRBV5-3
length: 14
J: TRBJ2-1
CDR3: CARSFCGRLGEQFF
DNA: TGTGCCAGAAGCTTCTGCGGGAGGCTCGGGGAGCAGTTCTTC

D: TRBD1
size: NA
V: TRBV6-1
length: 14
J: TRBJ1-2
CDR3: CASSSQGAGYGYTF
DNA: TGTGCCAGCAGTTCACAGGGGGCTGGCTATGGCTACACCTTC

D: TRBD1
size: NA
V: TRBV5-1
length: 16
J: TRBJ2-2
CDR3: CASSSTGTGAGGELFF
DNA: TGCGCCAGCAGCTCCACCGGGACAGGGGCGGGCGGGGAGCTGTTTTTT

D: NA
size: few
V: TRBV7-2
length: 14
J: TRBJ1-2
CDR3: CASSLGQGNYGYTF
DNA: TGTGCCAGCAGCTTAGGGCAGGGGAACTATGGCTACACCTTC

D: NA
size: NA
V: TRBV10-1
length: 13
J: TRBJ2-7
CDR3: CATGPGTSYEQYF
DNA: TGCGCCACCGGACCGGGAACATCCTACGAGCAGTACTTC

D: TRBD1
size: NA
V: TRBV2
length: 15
J: TRBJ2-1
CDR3: CASSDPRGRGNEQFF
DNA: TGTGCCAGCAGTGATCCCAGGGGGCGCGGGAATGAGCAGTTCTTC

D: TRBD1
size: NA
V: TRBV5-4
length: 13
J: TRBJ1-2
CDR3: CASSGTGGYGYTF
DNA: TGTGCCAGCAGCGGGACAGGGGGATATGGCTACACCTTC

D: TRBD2
size: NA
V: TRBV30
length: 14
J: TRBJ2-7
CDR3: CAWSKLAARPEQYF
DNA: TGTGCCTGGAGTAAACTAGCGGCTCGCCCCGAGCAGTACTTC

D: NA
size: NA
V: TRBV25-1
length: 17
J: TRBJ2-3
CDR3: CASSEGRPSLTPDTQYF
DNA: TGTGCCAGCAGTGAAGGGCGCCCTAGCCTTACCCCGGATACGCAGTATTTT

D: TRBD1
size: NA
V: TRBV12-3/TRBV12-4
length: 13
J: TRBJ1-1
CDR3: CASSLVQYRGHFF
DNA: TGTGCCAGCAGTTTAGTACAGTACAGGGGCCATTTCTTT

D: TRBD2
size: NA
V: TRBV9
length: 16
J: TRBJ2-1
CDR3: CASSALTSGGASEQFF
DNA: TGTGCCAGCAGCGCCCTGACTAGCGGGGGGGCCTCTGAGCAGTTCTTC

D: NA
size: once
V: TRBV5-8
length: 17
J: TRBJ1-6
CDR3: CASSLNDGSSYNSPLHF
DNA: TGTGCCAGCAGCCTCAATGATGGGAGCTCCTATAATTCACCCCTCCACTTT

D: NA
size: few
V: TRBV7-9
length: 16
J: TRBJ1-4
CDR3: CASSGGKGVTLEKLFF
DNA: TGTGCCAGCAGCGGCGGCAAGGGGGTAACCTTGGAAAAACTGTTTTTT

D: TRBD1
size: NA
V: TRBV29-1
length: 15
J: TRBJ1-2
CDR3: CSATGQGAANYGYTF
DNA: TGCAGCGCCACAGGACAGGGGGCTGCTAACTATGGCTACACCTTC

D: NA
size: NA
V: TRBV5-1
length: 14
J: TRBJ1-1
CDR3: CASSFQGGGTEAFF
DNA: TGCGCCAGCAGCTTTCAGGGTGGCGGCACTGAAGCTTTCTTT

D: TRBD1
size: NA
V: TRBV9
length: 15
J: TRBJ1-5
CDR3: CASSRGQYSNQPQHF
DNA: TGTGCCAGCAGCCGGGGACAGTATAGCAATCAGCCCCAGCATTTT

D: NA
size: NA
V: TRBV2
length: 15
J: TRBJ1-1
CDR3: CASTRQPTVNTEAFF
DNA: TGTGCCAGCACCCGCCAGCCGACAGTGAACACTGAAGCTTTCTTT